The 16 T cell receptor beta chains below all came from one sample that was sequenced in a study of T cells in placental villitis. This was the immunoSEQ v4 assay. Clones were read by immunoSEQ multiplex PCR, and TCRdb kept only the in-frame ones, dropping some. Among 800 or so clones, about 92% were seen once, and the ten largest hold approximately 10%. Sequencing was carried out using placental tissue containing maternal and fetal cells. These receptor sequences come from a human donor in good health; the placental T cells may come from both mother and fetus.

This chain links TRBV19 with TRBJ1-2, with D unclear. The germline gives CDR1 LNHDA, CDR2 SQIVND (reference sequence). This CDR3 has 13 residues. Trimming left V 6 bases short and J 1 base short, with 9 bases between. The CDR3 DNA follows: TGTGCCAGTAGCCCGAGCCTTAACTATGGCTACACCTTC. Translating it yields CASSPSLNYGYTF.

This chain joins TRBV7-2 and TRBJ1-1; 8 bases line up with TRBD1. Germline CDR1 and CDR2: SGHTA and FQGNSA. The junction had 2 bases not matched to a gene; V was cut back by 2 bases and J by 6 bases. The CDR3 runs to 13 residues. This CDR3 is CASSLMGQAEAFF. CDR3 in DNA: TGTGCCAGCAGCTTAATGGGACAGGCTGAAGCTTTCTTT.

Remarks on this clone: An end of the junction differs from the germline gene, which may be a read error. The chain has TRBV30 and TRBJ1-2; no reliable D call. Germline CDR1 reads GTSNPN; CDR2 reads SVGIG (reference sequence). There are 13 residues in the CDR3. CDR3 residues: CAWSLARNCGYTF. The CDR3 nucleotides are TGTGCCTGGAGTCTGGCGAGAAACTGTGGCTACACCTTC.

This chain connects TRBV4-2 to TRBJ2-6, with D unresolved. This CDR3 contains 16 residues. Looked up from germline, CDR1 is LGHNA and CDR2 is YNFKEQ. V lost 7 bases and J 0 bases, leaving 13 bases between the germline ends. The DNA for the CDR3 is TGTGCCAGCACGGGTGAAGCGAGCTCTGGGGCCAACGTCCTGACTTTC. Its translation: CASTGEASSGANVLTF.

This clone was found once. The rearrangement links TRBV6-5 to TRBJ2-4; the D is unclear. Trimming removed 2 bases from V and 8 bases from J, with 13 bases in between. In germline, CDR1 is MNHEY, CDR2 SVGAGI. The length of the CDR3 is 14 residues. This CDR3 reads CASSYTGGQDIQYF. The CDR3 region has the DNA TGTGCCAGCAGTTACACGGGCGGTCAGGACATTCAGTACTTC.

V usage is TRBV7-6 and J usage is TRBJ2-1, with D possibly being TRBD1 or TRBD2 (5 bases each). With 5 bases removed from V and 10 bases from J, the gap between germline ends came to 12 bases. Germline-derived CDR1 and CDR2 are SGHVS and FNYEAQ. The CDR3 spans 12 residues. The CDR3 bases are TGTGCCAGCAGCCCAACCGGGACCGAGCAGTTCTTC. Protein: CASSPTGTEQFF.

The CDR3 DNA sequence: TGTGCCAGCAGCGTAGGGGGACACCTTAATGAAAAACTGTTTTTT. Its protein is CASSVGGHLNEKLFF. This chain connects TRBV9 to TRBJ1-4, with D tentatively TRBD1 (6 bases). Germline V gene sequence: CDR1 SGDLS, CDR2 YYNGEE. The germline V and J ends were trimmed by 0 bases and 4 bases, with 10 bases remaining between them. The CDR3 consists of 15 residues.

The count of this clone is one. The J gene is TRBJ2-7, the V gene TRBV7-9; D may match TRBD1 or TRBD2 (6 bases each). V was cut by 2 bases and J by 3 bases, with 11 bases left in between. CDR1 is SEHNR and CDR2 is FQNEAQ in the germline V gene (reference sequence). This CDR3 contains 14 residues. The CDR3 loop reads CASSLSGGLYEQYF. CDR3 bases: TGTGCCAGCAGCTTAAGTGGGGGGCTCTACGAGCAGTACTTC.

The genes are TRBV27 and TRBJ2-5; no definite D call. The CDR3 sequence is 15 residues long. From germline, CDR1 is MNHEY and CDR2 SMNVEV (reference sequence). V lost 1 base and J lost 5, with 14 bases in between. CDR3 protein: CASSLLGLIGETQYF. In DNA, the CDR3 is TGTGCCAGCAGTTTATTAGGCCTAATCGGGGAGACCCAGTACTTC.

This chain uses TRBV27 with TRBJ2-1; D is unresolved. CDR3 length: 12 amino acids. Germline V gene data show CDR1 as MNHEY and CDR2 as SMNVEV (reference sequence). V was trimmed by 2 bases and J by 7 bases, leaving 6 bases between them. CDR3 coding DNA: TGTGCCAGCAGTTTAGTGGGGAATGAGCAGTTCTTC. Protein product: CASSLVGNEQFF.

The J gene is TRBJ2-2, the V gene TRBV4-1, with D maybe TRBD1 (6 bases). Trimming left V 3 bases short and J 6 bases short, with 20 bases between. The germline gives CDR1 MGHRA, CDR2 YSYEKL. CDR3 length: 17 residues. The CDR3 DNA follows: TGCGCCAGCAGCCAGCGGACGGGACAAAAGATGGCCGGGGAGCTGTTTTTT. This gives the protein CASSQRTGQKMAGELFF.

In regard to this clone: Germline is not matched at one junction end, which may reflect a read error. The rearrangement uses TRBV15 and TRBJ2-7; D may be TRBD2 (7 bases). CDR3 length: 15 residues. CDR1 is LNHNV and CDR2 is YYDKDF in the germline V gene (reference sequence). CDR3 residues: CATRRGGAGSDEQYF. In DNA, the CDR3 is TGTGCCACCAGGAGAGGGGGAGCGGGATCCGACGAGCAGTACTTC. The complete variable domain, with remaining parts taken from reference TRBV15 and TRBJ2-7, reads DAMVIQNPRYQVTQFGKPVTLSCSQTLNHNVMYWYQQKSSQAPKLLFHYYDKDFNNEADTPDNFQSRRPNTSFCFLDIRSPGLGDTAMYLCATRRGGAGSDEQYFGPGTRLTVT.

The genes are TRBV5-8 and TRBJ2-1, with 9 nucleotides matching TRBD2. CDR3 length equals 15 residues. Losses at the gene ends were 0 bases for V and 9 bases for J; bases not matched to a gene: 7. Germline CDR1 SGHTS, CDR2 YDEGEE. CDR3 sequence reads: CASSLESGGLGEQFF. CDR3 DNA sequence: TGTGCCAGCAGCTTGGAGAGCGGGGGGCTCGGTGAGCAGTTCTTC.

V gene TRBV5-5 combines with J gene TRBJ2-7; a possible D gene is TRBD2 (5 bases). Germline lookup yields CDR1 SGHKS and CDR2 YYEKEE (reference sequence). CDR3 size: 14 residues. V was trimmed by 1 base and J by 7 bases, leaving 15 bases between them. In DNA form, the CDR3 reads TGTGCCAGCAGCTTGATAACGGGAATTTGGGAGCAGTACTTC. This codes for CASSLITGIWEQYF.

In nucleotides, the CDR3 is TGTGCCAGCAACCCCCGGGGGATCGAGACAGATACGCAGTATTTT. Translated: CASNPRGIETDTQYF. The chain couples TRBV6-2 or TRBV6-3 to TRBJ2-3; D may be TRBD2 (6 bases). Per germline, CDR1 MNHEY and CDR2 SVGEGT. This CDR3 is built from 15 residues. Deletions cut 7 bases from V and 3 bases from J, with 17 bases between.

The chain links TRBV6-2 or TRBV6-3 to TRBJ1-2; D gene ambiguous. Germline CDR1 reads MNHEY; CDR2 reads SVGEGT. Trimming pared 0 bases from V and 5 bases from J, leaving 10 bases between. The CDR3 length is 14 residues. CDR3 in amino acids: CASSYSTLGYGYTF. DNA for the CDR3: TGTGCCAGCAGTTACTCGACCTTGGGATATGGCTACACCTTC.